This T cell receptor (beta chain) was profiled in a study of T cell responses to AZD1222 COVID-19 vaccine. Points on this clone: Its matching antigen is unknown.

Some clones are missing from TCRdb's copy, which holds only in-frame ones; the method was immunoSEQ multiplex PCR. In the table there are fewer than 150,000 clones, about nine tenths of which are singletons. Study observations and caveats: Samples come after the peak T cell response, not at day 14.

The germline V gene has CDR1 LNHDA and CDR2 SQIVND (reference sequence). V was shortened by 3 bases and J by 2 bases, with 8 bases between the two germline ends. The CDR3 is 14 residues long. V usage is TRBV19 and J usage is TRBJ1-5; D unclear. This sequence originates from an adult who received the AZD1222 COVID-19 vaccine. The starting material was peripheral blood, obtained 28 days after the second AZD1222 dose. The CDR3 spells CASSIRFGNQPQHF. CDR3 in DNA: TGTGCCAGTAGTATCCGGTTTGGCAATCAGCCCCAGCATTTT.